This T cell receptor (beta chain) comes out of a study of T cells in Graves' hyperthyroidism and ophthalmopathy. Study-wide context: Initial diagnosis, before any treatment, was when peripheral blood was collected.

Trimming cost V 4 bases and J 1 base; bases outside gene matches: 5. Germline loops: CDR1 MNHNS, CDR2 SASEGT. The CDR3 is 17 residues long. TCR beta CDR3 regions were amplified from RNA. When the TCR CDR3 underwent first-round RT-PCR, the HTBI primer set was used. In TCRdb, the multiplex PCR reads were re-called with MiXCR into one record per CDR3 protein. This sample has fewer than 450,000 distinct CDR3 sequences; about 14% occur once, and the top ten carry around 28%. This rearrangement joins TRBV6-1 to TRBJ2-3; 13 positions agree with TRBD2. The receptor's source is a middle-aged man with Graves' ophthalmopathy. Input material: blood. CDR3 nucleotides: TGTGCCAGCAGTGGGACTAGCGGGAGCCCGGGCACAGATACGCAGTATTTT. The encoded protein is CASSGTSGSPGTDTQYF.